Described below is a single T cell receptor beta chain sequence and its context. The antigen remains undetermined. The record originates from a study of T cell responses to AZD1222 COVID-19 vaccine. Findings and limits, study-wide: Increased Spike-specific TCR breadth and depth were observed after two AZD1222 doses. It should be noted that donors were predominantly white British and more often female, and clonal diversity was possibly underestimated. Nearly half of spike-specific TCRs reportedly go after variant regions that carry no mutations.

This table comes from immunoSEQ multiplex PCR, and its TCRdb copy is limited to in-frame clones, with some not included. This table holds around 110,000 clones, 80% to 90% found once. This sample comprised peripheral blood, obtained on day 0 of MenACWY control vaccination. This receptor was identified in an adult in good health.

The CDR3 spells CASSLALVGAWGNQPQHF. CDR3 DNA sequence: TGTGCCAGCAGCTTAGCGCTCGTGGGGGCTTGGGGGAATCAGCCCCAGCATTTT. J is TRBJ1-5 and V is TRBV7-8; TRBD1 is a possible D gene (6 bases). The CDR3 runs to 18 residues. Germline CDR1 is SGHVS and CDR2 is FQNEAQ. The ends were cut back, 0 bases at V and 4 bases at J, with 19 bases in the middle.